These 18 T cell receptor beta chains were all obtained from the same sample, sequenced in a study of read filtering for tumor transcriptome and immune sequencing. From about 400 ng of RNA, a library with molecular barcoded alpha/delta and beta/gamma adaptors was made. TCRdb re-derived calls from the reads in MiXCR, one entry per CDR3 protein. Of 40,000 to 50,000 distinct CDR3 sequences in the sample, roughly 13% were seen once. The source material was a population of CD138-negative cells sorted from bone marrow. Every receptor here comes from a donor at least 40 years old with multiple myeloma.

This clonotype came up many times. A single base separates this from a much larger clone, so it may be a read error. The genes are TRBV29-1 and TRBJ2-2, with TRBD1 matching 7 bases. Germline CDR1 is SQVTM and CDR2 is ANQGSEA. The CDR3 contains 15 residues. Written as DNA, the CDR3 is TGCGGCGTCCGTACAGGGGTGGGGAACACCGGGGAGCTGTTTTTT. Protein: CGVRTGVGNTGELFF.

Comments on this clonotype: Being one base from a much bigger clone, this may be a read error. This chain links TRBV3-1 with TRBJ2-1, with D maybe TRBD1 (6 bases). The length of the CDR3 is 11 residues. Deletions cut 4 bases from V and 13 bases from J, with 11 bases between. Germline V gives CDR1 LGHDT, CDR2 YNNKEL (reference sequence). The CDR3 region has the DNA TGTGCCAGCAGCCTGGGGGCAGTCCAGTTCTTC. As protein: CASSLGAVQFF.

This clonotype has a count of ten or more. The chain uses TRBV7-9 and TRBJ2-5; 10 bases are shared with TRBD2. This CDR3 comprises 17 residues. Trimming cost V 5 bases and J 5 bases; bases outside gene matches: 14. Per the germline V gene, CDR1 is SEHNR and CDR2 is FQNEAQ (reference sequence). The DNA for the CDR3 is TGTGCCAGCAGCATACATCTCTTAGCGGGAGGCCGTGAGACCCAGTACTTC. It codes for CASSIHLLAGGRETQYF.

J is TRBJ2-2 and V is TRBV5-1; 7 bases match TRBD1. Germline CDR1 SGHRS, CDR2 YFSETQ. The CDR3 contains 13 residues. V gave up 4 bases and J gave up 3 bases; unmatched junction bases: 0. The CDR3 DNA reads TGCGCCAGCAGCACAGGGGACACCGGGGAGCTGTTTTTT. It yields the protein CASSTGDTGELFF.

Ten or more counts support this clonotype. V usage is TRBV25-1 and J usage is TRBJ2-7, with D perhaps given as TRBD1 or TRBD2 (5 bases each). The CDR3 has 13 amino acids. Germline V gene lookup returns CDR1 MGHDK and CDR2 SYGVNS. The ends were cut back, 5 bases at V and 3 bases at J, with 11 bases in the middle. In DNA form, the CDR3 reads TGTGCCAGCAGTCCCGGGGCAAGCTACGAGCAGTACTTC. As protein: CASSPGASYEQYF.

This clonotype was found many times. The J gene is TRBJ2-7, the V gene TRBV9; D may be TRBD1 or TRBD2 (5 bases each). V lost 0 bases, J lost 6 bases, and 7 bases lay in between. Germline-derived CDR1 and CDR2 are SGDLS and YYNGEE. The CDR3 is made up of 12 amino acids. The CDR3 sequence is CASSVGGSEQYF. Written as DNA, the CDR3 is TGTGCCAGCAGCGTAGGGGGGTCCGAGCAGTACTTC.

This clonotype was seen at least ten times. The V and J genes are TRBV29-1 and TRBJ1-5; D unresolved. In germline, CDR1 is SQVTM, CDR2 ANQGSEA. The V end lost 7 bases, the J end lost 0 bases, and 10 bases lay between the germline ends. The CDR3 runs to 13 residues. For the CDR3, the DNA is TGCAGCGCGACGGACGATAGCAATCAGCCCCAGCATTTT. Protein: CSATDDSNQPQHF.

This clonotype was seen ten or more times. The rearrangement links TRBV7-9 to TRBJ2-7, with TRBD2 matching 9 bases. Germline-derived CDR1 and CDR2 are SEHNR and FQNEAQ (reference sequence). V lost 1 base to trimming and J lost 4 bases; unmatched junction nucleotides: 5. CDR3 length: 15 residues. In DNA form, the CDR3 reads TGTGCCAGCAGCTTAGTACGGCGGGAGGGTTACGAGCAGTACTTC. As protein: CASSLVRREGYEQYF.

This clonotype was seen only a few times. The chain has TRBV3-1 and TRBJ2-5; D is perhaps TRBD1 (5 bases). The CDR3 covers 13 residues. Germline V lookup: CDR1 LGHDT, CDR2 YNNKEL (reference sequence). V lost 6 bases, J lost 5 bases, and 13 bases lay in between. The CDR3 sequence is CASSRRGEETQYF. Here the CDR3 DNA reads TGTGCCAGCAGTCGAAGGGGTGAGGAGACCCAGTACTTC.

The chain carries TRBV28 and TRBJ1-1; possible D gene TRBD1, 6 bases. Germline loops: CDR1 MDHEN, CDR2 SYDVKM. V lost 8 bases to trimming and J lost 3 bases, with 19 bases between them. The CDR3 is made up of 15 amino acids. In DNA, the CDR3 is TGTGCCAGCCACCCGTGGAGGGGGGGATACACTGAAGCTTTCTTT. Translated: CASHPWRGGYTEAFF.

With regard to this clonotype: A much more abundant neighbour one base away suggests this may be a read error. The chain employs TRBV15 and TRBJ2-1; 11 nucleotides align to TRBD2. The CDR3 loop spans 15 amino acids. The germline gives CDR1 LNHNV, CDR2 YYDKDF (reference sequence). The CDR3 DNA sequence: TGTGCCACCAGCAGTAGGACTAGCGGGTACAATGAGCAGTCCTTC. It translates to CATSSRTSGYNEQSF.

This clonotype was detected many times. J is TRBJ2-7 and V is TRBV20-1; tentatively, D is TRBD1 (6 bases). The CDR3 is 14 amino acids. Germline assignment: CDR1 DFQATT and CDR2 SNEGSKA (reference sequence). Trimming left V 2 bases short and J 7 bases short, with 18 bases between. The chain's CDR3 is CSARSGQPPGEQYF. The CDR3 bases are TGCAGTGCTAGATCCGGACAGCCCCCTGGGGAGCAGTACTTC.

This clonotype was recorded at least ten times. V and J are TRBV5-1 and TRBJ2-7, with 8 bases lining up with TRBD2. The germline CDR1 and CDR2 sequences are SGHRS and YFSETQ. The CDR3 length is 15 residues. J was trimmed by 4 bases and V by 0 bases; bases with no gene match: 6. As DNA, the CDR3 is TGCGCCAGCAGCTTGGGGTCGGGACTAGTATACGAGCAGTACTTC. Residues: CASSLGSGLVYEQYF.

Worth noting for this clonotype: Given a far larger clone just one base away, this is likely a sequencing read error. The J gene is TRBJ1-4, the V gene TRBV4-2; weak D call: TRBD1 (5 bases). This CDR3 region has 15 residues. Germline loops: CDR1 LGHNA, CDR2 YNFKEQ. CDR3 sequence: CASSQEPTREDTQCF. For the CDR3, the DNA is TGCGCCAGCAGCCAAGAACCCACCAGGGAAGATACGCAGTGTTTT.

The gene calls are TRBV7-3 and TRBJ2-7; tentative D call: TRBD2 (6 bases). The germline gives CDR1 SGHTA, CDR2 FQGTGA. The length of the CDR3 is 14 residues. Trimming shortened V by 1 base and J by 0 bases, and 7 bases separated the two germline ends. The CDR3 nucleotides are TGTGCCAGCAGCTTAAGGGGGGACTCCTACGAGCAGTACTTC. Translated: CASSLRGDSYEQYF.

The sample holds many counts of this clonotype. The chain joins TRBV11-2 to TRBJ2-5, with D possibly being TRBD2 (6 bases). The CDR3 is 17 residues long. The germline V gene encodes CDR1 SGHAT and CDR2 FQNNGV. Trimming shortened V by 5 bases and J by 0 bases, and 19 bases separated the two germline ends. CDR3 in DNA: TGTGCCAGCAGCACAAGCCTCCAGGCGGGGTACCAAGAGACCCAGTACTTC. Residues: CASSTSLQAGYQETQYF.

Ten or more counts support this clonotype. The chain carries TRBV7-2 and TRBJ2-2; 12 nucleotides agree with TRBD2. The V gene's germline CDR1 is SGHTA and CDR2 FQGNSA. CDR3 length: 14 residues. After removal of 5 bases from V and 5 bases from J, the junction contained 0 bases not matched to a gene. CDR3 DNA sequence: TGTGCCAGCAGCGGGACTAGCGGGACCGGGGAGCTGTTTTTT. Protein product: CASSGTSGTGELFF.

This clonotype has a count of ten or more. V usage is TRBV30 and J usage is TRBJ1-1, with a tentative D call TRBD1 (6 bases). Germline values: CDR1 GTSNPN, CDR2 SVGIG (reference sequence). With 4 bases removed from V and 1 base from J, the gap between germline ends came to 16 bases. The CDR3 sequence is 15 residues long. CDR3 in DNA: TGTGCCTGGAAGTTCAGGGGACAAAAGAACACTGAAGCTTTCTTT. This gives the protein CAWKFRGQKNTEAFF.